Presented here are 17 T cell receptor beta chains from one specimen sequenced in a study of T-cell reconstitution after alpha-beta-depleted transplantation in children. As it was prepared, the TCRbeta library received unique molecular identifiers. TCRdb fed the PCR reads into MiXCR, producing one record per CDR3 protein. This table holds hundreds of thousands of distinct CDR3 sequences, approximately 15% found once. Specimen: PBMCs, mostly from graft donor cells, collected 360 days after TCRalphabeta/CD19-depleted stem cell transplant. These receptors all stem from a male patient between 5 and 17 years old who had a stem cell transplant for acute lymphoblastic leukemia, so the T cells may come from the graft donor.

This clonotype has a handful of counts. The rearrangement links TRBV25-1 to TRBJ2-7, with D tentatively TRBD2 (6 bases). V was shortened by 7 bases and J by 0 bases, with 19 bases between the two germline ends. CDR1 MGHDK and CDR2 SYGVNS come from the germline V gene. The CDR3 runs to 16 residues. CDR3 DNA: TGTGCCAGCAACGGTTATAGCGGCGCGAGCTCCTACGAGCAGTACTTC. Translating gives CASNGYSGASSYEQYF.

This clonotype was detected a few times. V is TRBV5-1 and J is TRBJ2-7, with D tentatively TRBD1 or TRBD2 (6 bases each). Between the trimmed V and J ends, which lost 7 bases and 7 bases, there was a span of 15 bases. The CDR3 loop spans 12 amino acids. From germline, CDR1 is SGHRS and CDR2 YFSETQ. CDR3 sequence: CASGLGGLEQYF. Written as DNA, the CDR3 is TGCGCCAGCGGCCTCGGGGGCCTGGAGCAGTACTTC. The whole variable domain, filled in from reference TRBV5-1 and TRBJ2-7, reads KAGVTQTPRYLIKTRGQQVTLSCSPISGHRSVSWYQQTPGQGLQFLFEYFSETQRNKGNFPGRFSGRQFSNSRSEMNVSTLELGDSALYLCASGLGGLEQYFGPGTRLTVT.

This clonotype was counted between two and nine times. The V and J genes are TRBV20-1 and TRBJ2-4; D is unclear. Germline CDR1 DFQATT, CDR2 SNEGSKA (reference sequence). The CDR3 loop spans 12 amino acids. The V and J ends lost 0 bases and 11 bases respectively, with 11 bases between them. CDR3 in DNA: TGCAGTGCTAGAGAAGAGAGGTGGTTTCAGTACTTC. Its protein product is CSAREERWFQYF.

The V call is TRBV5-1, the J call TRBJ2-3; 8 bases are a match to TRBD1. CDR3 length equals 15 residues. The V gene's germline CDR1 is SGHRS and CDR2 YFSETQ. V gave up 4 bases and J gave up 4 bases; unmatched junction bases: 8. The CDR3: CASSQKMGQADTQYF. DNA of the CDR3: TGCGCCAGCAGCCAAAAAATGGGACAGGCAGATACGCAGTATTTT.

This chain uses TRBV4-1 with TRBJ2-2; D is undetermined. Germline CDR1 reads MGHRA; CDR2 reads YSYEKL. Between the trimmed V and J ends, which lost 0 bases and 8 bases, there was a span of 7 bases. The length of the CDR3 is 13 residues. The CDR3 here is CASSQEMGGELFF. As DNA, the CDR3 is TGCGCCAGCAGCCAAGAAATGGGAGGGGAGCTGTTTTTT.

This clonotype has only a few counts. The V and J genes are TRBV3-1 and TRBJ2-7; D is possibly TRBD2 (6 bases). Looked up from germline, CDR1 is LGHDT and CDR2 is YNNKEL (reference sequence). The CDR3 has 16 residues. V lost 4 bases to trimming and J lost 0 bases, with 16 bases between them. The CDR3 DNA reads TGTGCCAGCAGCCCCTCTCTTGCGGGGAGCTCCTACGAGCAGTACTTC. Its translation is CASSPSLAGSSYEQYF.

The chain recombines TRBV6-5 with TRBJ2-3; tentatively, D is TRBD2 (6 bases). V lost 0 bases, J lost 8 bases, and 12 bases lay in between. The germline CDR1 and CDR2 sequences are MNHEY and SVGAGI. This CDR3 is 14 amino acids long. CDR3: CASSYSGRLGTQYF. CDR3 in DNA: TGTGCCAGCAGTTACTCGGGGCGACTAGGTACGCAGTATTTT.

The CDR3 protein is CASSEGQNTEAFF. The CDR3 DNA sequence: TGTGCCAGCAGCGAGGGCCAGAACACTGAAGCTTTCTTT. The V and J genes are TRBV11-3 and TRBJ1-1, with D uncertain. Deletions cut 5 bases from V and 1 base from J, with 8 bases between. Per germline, CDR1 SGHNT and CDR2 YENEEA. CDR3 length equals 13 residues.

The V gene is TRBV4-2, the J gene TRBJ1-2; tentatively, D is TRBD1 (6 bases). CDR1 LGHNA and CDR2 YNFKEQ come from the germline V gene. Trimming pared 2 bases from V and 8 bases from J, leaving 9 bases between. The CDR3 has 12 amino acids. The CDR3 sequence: CASSQNQGGYTF. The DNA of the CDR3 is TGTGCCAGCAGCCAAAACCAGGGGGGCTACACCTTC.

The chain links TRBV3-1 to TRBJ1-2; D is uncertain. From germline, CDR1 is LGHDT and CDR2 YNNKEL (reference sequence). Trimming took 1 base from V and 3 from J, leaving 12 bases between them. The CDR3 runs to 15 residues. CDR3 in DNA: TGTGCCAGCAGCCAAGTGGCTAGGGAGGACTATGGCTACACCTTC. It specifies CASSQVAREDYGYTF.

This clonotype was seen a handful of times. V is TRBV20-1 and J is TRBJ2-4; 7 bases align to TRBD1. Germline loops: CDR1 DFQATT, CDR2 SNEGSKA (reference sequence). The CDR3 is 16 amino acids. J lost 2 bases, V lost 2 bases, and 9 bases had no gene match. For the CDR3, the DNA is TGCAGTGCTAGAAACACAGGGGATGGTCCCAAAAACATTCAGTACTTC. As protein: CSARNTGDGPKNIQYF.

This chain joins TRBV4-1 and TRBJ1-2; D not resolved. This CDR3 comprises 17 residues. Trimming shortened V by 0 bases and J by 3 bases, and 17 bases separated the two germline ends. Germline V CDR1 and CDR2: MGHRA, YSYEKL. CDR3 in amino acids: CASSQDIPLRSYYGYTF. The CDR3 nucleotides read TGCGCCAGCAGCCAAGATATTCCGCTCCGGAGCTACTATGGCTACACCTTC.

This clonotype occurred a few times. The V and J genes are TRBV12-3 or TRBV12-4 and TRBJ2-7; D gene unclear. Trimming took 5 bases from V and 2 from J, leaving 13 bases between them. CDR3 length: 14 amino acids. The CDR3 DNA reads TGTGCCAGCAGTGGTCCCACTTCGACCTACGAGCAGTACTTC. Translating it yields CASSGPTSTYEQYF.

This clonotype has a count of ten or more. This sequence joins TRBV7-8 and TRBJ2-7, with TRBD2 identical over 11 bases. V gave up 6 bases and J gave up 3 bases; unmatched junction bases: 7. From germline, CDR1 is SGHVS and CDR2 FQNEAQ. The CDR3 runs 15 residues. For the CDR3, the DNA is TGTGCCAGCAGTCGTAGCGGGAGGGCCGTCTACGAGCAGTACTTC. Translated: CASSRSGRAVYEQYF.

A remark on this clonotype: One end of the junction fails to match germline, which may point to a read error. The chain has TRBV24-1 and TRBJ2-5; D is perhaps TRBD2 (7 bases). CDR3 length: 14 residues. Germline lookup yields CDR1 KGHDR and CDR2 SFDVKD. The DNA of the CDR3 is TGTGCCCCCAGAGAGGGGGGAGGGGGAGAGACCCAGTACTTC. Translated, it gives CAPREGGGGETQYF.

DNA for the CDR3: TGTGCCAGCAGAATAACTAGCGGGCTAACTCCCTACGAGCAGTACTTC. Protein sequence: CASRITSGLTPYEQYF. The rearrangement joins TRBV7-8 to TRBJ2-7; 9 positions match TRBD2. The CDR3 sequence is 16 residues long. Germline lookup yields CDR1 SGHVS and CDR2 FQNEAQ. The trim removed 6 bases at V and 2 bases at J, leaving 11 bases unmatched.

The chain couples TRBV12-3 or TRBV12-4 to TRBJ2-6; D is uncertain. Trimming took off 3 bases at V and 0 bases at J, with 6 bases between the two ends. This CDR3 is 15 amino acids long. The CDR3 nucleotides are TGTGCCAGCAGTTTCAAGTCCTCTGGGGCCAACGTCCTGACTTTC. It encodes CASSFKSSGANVLTF.